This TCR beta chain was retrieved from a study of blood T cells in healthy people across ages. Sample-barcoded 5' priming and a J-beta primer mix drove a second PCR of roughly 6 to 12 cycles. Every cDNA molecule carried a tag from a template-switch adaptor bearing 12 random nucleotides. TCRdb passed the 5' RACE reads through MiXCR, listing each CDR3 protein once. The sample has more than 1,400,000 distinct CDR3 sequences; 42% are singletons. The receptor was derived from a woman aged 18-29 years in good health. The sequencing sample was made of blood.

CDR3 DNA sequence: TGTGCCAGCAGTGAACGGGAGAAGGCCACAGATACGCAGTATTTT. Protein product: CASSEREKATDTQYF. The chain joins TRBV2 to TRBJ2-3; D might be TRBD2 (6 bases). There are 15 residues in the CDR3. The V gene's germline CDR1 is SNHLY and CDR2 FYNNEI. Trimming left V 2 bases short and J 2 bases short, with 11 bases between.